The source of this T cell receptor (beta chain) is a study of blood T cell repertoires in COVID-19. Study-wide context: Samples representing acute and convalescent COVID-19 were sourced from the United States, Italy and Spain.

In the authors' methods: Estimation of nucleated cell counts was performed using reference gene primer amplification. Generated by immunoSEQ multiplex PCR, the TCRdb table keeps only in-frame clones and is missing some. V, J and clone size reflect that table, while D and trimming were determined from the DNA. Among roughly 200,000 clones listed, 83% were seen once. V gave up 6 bases and J gave up 2 bases, with 16 bases separating them. There are 16 residues in the CDR3. Per the germline V gene, CDR1 is LGHNA and CDR2 is YNFKEQ. Cohorts were assigned according to the clinical history that participants reported.

The sequencing input was PBMCs or T cells enriched from blood (not recorded which). The origin of this receptor is a woman in her forties or fifties who had been exposed to COVID-19. The rearrangement joins TRBV4-2 to TRBJ2-2, with a possible D match to TRBD1 (6 bases). CDR3 protein: CASSNPGTLNTGELFF. CDR3 bases: TGTGCCAGCAGTAATCCCGGGACACTAAACACCGGGGAGCTGTTTTTT.